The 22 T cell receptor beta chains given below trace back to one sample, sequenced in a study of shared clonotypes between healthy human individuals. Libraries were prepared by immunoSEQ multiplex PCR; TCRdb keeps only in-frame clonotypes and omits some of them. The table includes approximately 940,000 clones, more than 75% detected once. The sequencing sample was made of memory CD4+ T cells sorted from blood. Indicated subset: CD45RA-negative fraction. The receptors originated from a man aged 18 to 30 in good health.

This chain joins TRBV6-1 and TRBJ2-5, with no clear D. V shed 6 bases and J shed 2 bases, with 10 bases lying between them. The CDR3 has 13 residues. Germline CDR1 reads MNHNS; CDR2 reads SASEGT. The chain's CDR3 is CASRVGSQETQYF. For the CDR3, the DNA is TGTGCCAGCAGGGTAGGGTCGCAAGAGACCCAGTACTTC.

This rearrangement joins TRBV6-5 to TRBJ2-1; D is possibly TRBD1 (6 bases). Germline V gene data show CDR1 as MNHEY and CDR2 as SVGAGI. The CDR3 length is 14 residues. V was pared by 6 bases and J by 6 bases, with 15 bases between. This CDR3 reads CASSPGQQGNEQFF. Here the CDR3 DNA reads TGTGCCAGCAGCCCCGGCCAACAGGGCAATGAGCAGTTCTTC.

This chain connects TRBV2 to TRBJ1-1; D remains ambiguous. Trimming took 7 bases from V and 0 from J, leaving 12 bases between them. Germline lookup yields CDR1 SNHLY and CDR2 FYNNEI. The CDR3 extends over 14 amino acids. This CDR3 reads CASTRTDMNTEAFF. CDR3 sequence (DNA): TGTGCCAGCACCAGGACGGATATGAACACTGAAGCTTTCTTT.

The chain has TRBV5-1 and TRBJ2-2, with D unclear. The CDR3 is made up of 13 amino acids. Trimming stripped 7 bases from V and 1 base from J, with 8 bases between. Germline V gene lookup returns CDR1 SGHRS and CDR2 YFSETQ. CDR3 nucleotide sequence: TGCGCCAGCTCCGAGCGGAACACCGGGGAGCTGTTTTTT. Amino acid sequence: CASSERNTGELFF. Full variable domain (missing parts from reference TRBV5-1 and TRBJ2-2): KAGVTQTPRYLIKTRGQQVTLSCSPISGHRSVSWYQQTPGQGLQFLFEYFSETQRNKGNFPGRFSGRQFSNSRSEMNVSTLELGDSALYLCASSERNTGELFFGEGSRLTVL.

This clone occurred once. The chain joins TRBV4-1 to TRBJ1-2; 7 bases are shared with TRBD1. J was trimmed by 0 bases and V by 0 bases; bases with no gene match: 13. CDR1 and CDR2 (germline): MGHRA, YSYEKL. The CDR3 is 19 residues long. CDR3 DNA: TGCGCCAGCAGCCAAGAGCCGACTACCCCGGGACAGACTAACTATGGCTACACCTTC. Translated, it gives CASSQEPTTPGQTNYGYTF.

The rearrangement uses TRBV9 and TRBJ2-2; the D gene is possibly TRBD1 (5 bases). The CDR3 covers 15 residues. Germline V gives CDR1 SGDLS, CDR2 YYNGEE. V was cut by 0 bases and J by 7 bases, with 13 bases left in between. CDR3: CASSVGAQGHGELFF. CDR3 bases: TGTGCCAGCAGCGTAGGGGCACAAGGACACGGGGAGCTGTTTTTT.

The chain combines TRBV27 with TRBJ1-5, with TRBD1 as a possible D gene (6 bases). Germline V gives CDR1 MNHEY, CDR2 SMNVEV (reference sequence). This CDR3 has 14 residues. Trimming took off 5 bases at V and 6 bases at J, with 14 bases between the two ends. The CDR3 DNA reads TGTGCCAGCAGTAAAGACCAGGGGCGTCAGCCCCAGCATTTT. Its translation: CASSKDQGRQPQHF.

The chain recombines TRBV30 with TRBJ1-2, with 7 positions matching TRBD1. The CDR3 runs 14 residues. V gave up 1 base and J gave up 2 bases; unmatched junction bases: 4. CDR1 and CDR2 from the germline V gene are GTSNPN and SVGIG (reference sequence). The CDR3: CAWSGQGQNYGYTF. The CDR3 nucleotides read TGTGCCTGGAGTGGACAGGGTCAGAACTATGGCTACACCTTC.

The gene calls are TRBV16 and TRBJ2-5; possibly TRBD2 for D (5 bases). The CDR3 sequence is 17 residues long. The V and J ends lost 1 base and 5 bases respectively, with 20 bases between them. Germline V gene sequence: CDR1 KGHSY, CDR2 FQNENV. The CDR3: CASSQFIGPITGETQYF. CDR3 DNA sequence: TGTGCCAGCAGCCAATTCATAGGGCCTATAACGGGGGAGACCCAGTACTTC. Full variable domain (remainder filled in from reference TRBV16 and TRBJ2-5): GEEVAQTPKHLVRGEGQKAKLYCAPIKGHSYVFWYQQVLKNEFKFLISFQNENVFDETGMPKERFSAKCLPNSPCSLEIQATKLEDSAVYFCASSQFIGPITGETQYFGPGTRLLVL.

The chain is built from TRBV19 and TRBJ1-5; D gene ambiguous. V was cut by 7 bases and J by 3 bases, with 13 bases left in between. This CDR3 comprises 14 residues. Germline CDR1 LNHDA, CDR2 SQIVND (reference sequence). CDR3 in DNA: TGTGCCAGTACCACCCCGGGAATCAATCAGCCCCAGCATTTT. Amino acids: CASTTPGINQPQHF.

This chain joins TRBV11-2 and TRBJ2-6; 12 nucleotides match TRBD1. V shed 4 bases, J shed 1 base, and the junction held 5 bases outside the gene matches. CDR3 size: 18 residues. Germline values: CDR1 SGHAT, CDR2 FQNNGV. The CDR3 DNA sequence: TGTGCCAGCAGCTCCGGGACAGGGGGCGCGTCTGGGGCCAACGTCCTGACTTTC. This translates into CASSSGTGGASGANVLTF.

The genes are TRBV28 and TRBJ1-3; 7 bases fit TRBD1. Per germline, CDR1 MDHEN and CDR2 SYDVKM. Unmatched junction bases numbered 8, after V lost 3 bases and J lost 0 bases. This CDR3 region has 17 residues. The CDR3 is CASSFLTRDSSGNTIYF. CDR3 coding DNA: TGTGCCAGCAGTTTCTTGACCCGGGACAGCTCTGGAAACACCATATATTTT.

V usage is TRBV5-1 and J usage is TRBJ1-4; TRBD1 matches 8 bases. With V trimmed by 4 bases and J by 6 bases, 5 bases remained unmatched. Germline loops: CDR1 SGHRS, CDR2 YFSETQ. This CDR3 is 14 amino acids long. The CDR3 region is CASSKDRADEKLFF. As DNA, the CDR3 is TGCGCCAGCAGCAAGGACAGGGCGGATGAAAAACTGTTTTTT.

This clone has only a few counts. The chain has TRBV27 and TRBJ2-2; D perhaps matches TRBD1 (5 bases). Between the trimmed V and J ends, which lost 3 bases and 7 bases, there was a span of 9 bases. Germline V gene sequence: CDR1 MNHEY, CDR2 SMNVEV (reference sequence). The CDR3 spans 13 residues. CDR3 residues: CASSFLGDGELFF. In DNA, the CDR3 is TGTGCCAGCAGTTTCTTAGGGGACGGGGAGCTGTTTTTT.

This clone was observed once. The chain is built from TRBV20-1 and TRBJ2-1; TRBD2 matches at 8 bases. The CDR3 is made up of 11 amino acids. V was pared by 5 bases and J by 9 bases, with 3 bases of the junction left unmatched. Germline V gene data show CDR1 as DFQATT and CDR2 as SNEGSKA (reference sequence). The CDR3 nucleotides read TGCAGTGCTCTTCGGGGGGGTGAGCAGTTCTTC. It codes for CSALRGGEQFF.

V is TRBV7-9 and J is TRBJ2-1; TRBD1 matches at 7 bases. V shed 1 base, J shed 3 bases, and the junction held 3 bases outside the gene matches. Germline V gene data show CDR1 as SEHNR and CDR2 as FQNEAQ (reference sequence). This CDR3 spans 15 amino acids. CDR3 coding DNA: TGTGCCAGCAGCTTAGGCTCAGGGGGCTACAATGAGCAGTTCTTC. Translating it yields CASSLGSGGYNEQFF.

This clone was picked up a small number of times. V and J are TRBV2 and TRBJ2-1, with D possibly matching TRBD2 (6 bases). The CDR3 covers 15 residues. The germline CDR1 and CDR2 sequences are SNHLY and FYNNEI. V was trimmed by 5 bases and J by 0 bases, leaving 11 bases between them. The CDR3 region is CASSYSGSSYNEQFF. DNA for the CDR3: TGTGCCAGCAGTTATAGCGGAAGCTCCTACAATGAGCAGTTCTTC.

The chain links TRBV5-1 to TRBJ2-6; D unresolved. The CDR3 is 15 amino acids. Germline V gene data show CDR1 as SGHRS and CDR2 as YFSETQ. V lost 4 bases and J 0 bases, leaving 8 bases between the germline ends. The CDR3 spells CASSPPSSGANVLTF. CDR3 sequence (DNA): TGCGCCAGCAGCCCACCTAGCTCTGGGGCCAACGTCCTGACTTTC.

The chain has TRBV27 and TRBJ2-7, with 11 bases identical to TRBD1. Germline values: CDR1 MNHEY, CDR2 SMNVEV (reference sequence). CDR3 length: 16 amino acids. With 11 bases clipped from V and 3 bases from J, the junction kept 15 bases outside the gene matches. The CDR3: CACSKAGTGGIYEQYF. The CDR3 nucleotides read TGTGCCTGCTCTAAGGCCGGGACAGGGGGAATCTACGAGCAGTACTTC.

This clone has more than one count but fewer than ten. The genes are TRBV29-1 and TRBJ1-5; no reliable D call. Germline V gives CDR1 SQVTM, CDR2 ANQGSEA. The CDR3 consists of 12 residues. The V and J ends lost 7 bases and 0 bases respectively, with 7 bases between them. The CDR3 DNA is TGCAGCGCCCAGTATAGCAATCAGCCCCAGCATTTT. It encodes CSAQYSNQPQHF.

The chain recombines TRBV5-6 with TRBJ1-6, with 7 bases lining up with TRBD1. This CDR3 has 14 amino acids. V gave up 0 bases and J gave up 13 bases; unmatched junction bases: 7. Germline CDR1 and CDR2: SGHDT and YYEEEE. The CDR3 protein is CASSLGQGVGPLHF. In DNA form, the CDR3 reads TGTGCCAGCAGCTTGGGACAGGGAGTGGGGCCCCTCCACTTT.

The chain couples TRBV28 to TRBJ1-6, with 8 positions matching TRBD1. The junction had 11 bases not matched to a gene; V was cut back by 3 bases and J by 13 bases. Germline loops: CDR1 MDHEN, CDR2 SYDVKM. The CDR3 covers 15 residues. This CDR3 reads CASSFHRDRIPPLHF. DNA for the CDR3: TGTGCCAGCAGTTTCCACCGGGACAGGATTCCTCCCCTCCACTTT.